This TCR beta chain was obtained from a study of glioma-infiltrating T cells (dated by TCRdb to about 2016). Background on the whole study: Glioma tissue, non-neoplastic brain tissue and matched peripheral blood mononuclear cells were used as sources from which TCR alpha- and beta-chain repertoires were sequenced. To measure how far tissue and blood T-cell populations diverged, each tissue-infiltrating repertoire was compared against the peripheral blood repertoire of the same patient. Three low-grade glioma patients, fewer than 10 primary glioblastoma patients, and three non-glioma patients who contributed non-neoplastic brain tissue made up the paired cohort. Paper-wide results and their limitations: Group comparisons rested on small numbers: three non-neoplastic, three low-grade glioma and 7 or 8 glioblastoma patients. VJ-independent divergence between tissue and blood was below expectation in non-neoplastic patients but above expectation in all gliomas, especially low-grade gliomas. Very few CDR3 sequences were found to be shared between tissue and blood, and this scarcity was attributed to high CDR3 diversity and limited sampling.

The iRepertoire nested amplicon-rescue multiplex PCR (arm-PCR) platform was used to amplify TCR alpha and beta CDR3 regions from RNA. For one-step reverse transcription and amplification, about 90-400 ng of tissue mRNA or PBMC total RNA was used as input. Following bead purification, Illumina adapters were added by a secondary multiplex PCR, and libraries between 200 and 400 bp were gel-purified. The libraries contained internal 6-nucleotide barcodes that were used for demultiplexing. Sequencing of libraries was performed on an Illumina MiSeq with 2x220 or 2x250 nucleotide paired-end reads. The paper's processing steps were these. Paired reads were merged using FLASH 1.2.11 and aligned with BWA-MEM to the GRCh37 human genome, and TRA and TRB reads were then extracted. For V and J assignment, an IMGT-derived reference of cassette sequences and CDR3 motifs that included pseudogenes was used. Reads were translated in three frames, and productive CDR3s were defined as those with a C...FGXG motif and no stop codons. A clonotype was defined as a unique combination of a V-J cassette pair and a CDR3 amino acid sequence. Reads were filtered by Hamming distance, thresholded by each sample's sequence error rate in mapped regions. TCRdb reanalyzed the raw reads on its own, using fastp at Q25 for trimming and MiXCR for clone calling, and kept in-frame beta chains. Every CDR3 protein is listed once, alongside the most common genes and DNA of its rows. The V and J calls follow TCRdb's processing rather than the paper's. The table for this sample lists some 400 distinct CDR3 sequences; 20% to 30% of them were counted only once. Of the sample, approximately 30% falls within the top ten clones.

Based on its abundance in the sample, this clonotype is large (0.1 to 1%). Its specific antigen is unknown. Per-base qualities were not stored, and no clone one base away is much larger. The library was designed around alpha chains, so this beta chain is a stray read whose abundance carries little weight. The CDR3 runs 13 amino acids, cysteine and phenylalanine included. Of all the DNA, just the CDR3 is kept, 39 bases in frame from base 1. Between the V and J ends, shortened by 4 bases and 1 base respectively, the junction contains 7 bases. CDR1 is given as MNHEY and CDR2 as SVGEGT, both from the germline V gene.

Rearrangement joined TRBV6-2 or TRBV6-3 to TRBJ1-1, with no confidently assigned D gene. The sequence came from a human donor with low-grade glioma or glioblastoma, undergoing nonglioma brain surgery, or in good health (not recorded which). Source material: glioma tissue, nonneoplastic brain tissue, or PBMCs (not recorded which). CDR3 protein: CASSWSTNTEAFF. Here is the DNA: TGTGCCAGCAGTTGGTCAACGAACACTGAAGCTTTCTTT.